The source of this T cell receptor beta chain is a study of vaccination effects on CD4 cells after COVID-19. Germline V gene lookup returns CDR1 SGHTA and CDR2 FQGNSA. V was clipped by 2 bases and J by 2 bases; unmatched bases: 12. The CDR3 sequence is 18 residues long. Scientists isolated CD4+ T cells after a roughly ten-day culture period ended. Among the vaccine recipients, none had a prior SARS-CoV-2 infection, and nucleocapsid antibodies were negative. A word on this clone: The antigen is undetermined.

Assay used: immunoSEQ multiplex PCR; TCRdb lists only in-frame clones, some missing. The sample has approximately 37,000 clones, about 70% seen once; the top ten hold 2.5% to 3.5%. The receptor comes from a human donor who received a COVID-19 vaccine. The material sequenced was CD4+ T cells from PBMCs cultured without peptide, taken before COVID-19 vaccination. The chain combines TRBV7-2 with TRBJ1-3, with 7 nucleotides matching TRBD1. The CDR3 coding sequence is TGTGCCAGCAGCTTAAGGCTCTGGGGGACAGCCGCTGGAAACACCATATATTTT. Its translation: CASSLRLWGTAAGNTIYF.